This T cell receptor (beta chain) stems from a study of blood T cell repertoires in COVID-19. Study overall: From the United States, Italy and Spain came samples of acute and convalescent COVID-19.

Repertoires were generated with immunoSEQ multiplex PCR, while TCRdb's copy carries only in-frame clones and drops some. Among about 330,000 clones listed, approximately 85% were seen once. Germline V lookup: CDR1 SGDLS, CDR2 YYNGEE. The CDR3 loop spans 14 amino acids. Trimming removed 3 bases from V and 5 bases from J; junction bases left unmatched: 5. V and J are TRBV9 and TRBJ2-1; TRBD2 matches 7 bases. The receptor was derived from a woman aged 50 to 60 with acute or convalescent COVID-19. The sequenced sample was peripheral blood. The CDR3 sequence: CASSASGANNEQFF. The DNA of the CDR3 is TGTGCCAGCAGCGCCAGCGGGGCTAACAATGAGCAGTTCTTC.